Given below is one TCR beta chain in context. This sample is part of a study of blood T cell repertoires in COVID-19. Germline-derived CDR1 and CDR2 are KGHDR and SFDVKD. This CDR3 contains 15 residues. V was pared by 3 bases and J by 8 bases, with 6 bases of the junction left unmatched. The repertoire was sequenced with immunoSEQ multiplex PCR; TCRdb's copy has only in-frame clones and lacks some. The sample lists around 270,000 clones, 80% to 85% occurring once. The V call is TRBV24-1, the J call TRBJ2-1; 10 bases align to TRBD2. This TCR was recovered from a person between 65 and 79 years old with COVID-19, enrolled during active disease. The material sequenced was peripheral blood. The DNA for the CDR3 is TGTGCCACCAGTGATAGCCTAGCGGGAGCCCATGAGCAGTTCTTC. The encoded protein is CATSDSLAGAHEQFF.